This T cell receptor beta chain was recovered during a study of blood T cell repertoires in COVID-19. Study summary: Donors in the United States, Italy and Spain gave samples during acute or convalescent COVID-19. PBMCs, B-cell-depleted T cells, or T cells provided the cDNA or gDNA that made up the material.

The CDR3 is 14 residues long. V lost 3 bases and J lost 5, with 13 bases in between. CDR1 MGHRA and CDR2 YSYEKL come from the germline V gene. Original handling: The authors estimated nucleated cell counts from reference gene primer amplification. TCRdb's copy holds only in-frame clones and misses some; the assay was immunoSEQ multiplex PCR. For V, J and clone size, that table is used; D and trimming come from the DNA. Altogether some 20,000 clones are present, 88% being singletons, with the ten largest covering 11%. This clone turned up a few times. The V and J genes are TRBV4-1 and TRBJ1-1; possibly TRBD1 for D (5 bases). What was sequenced was peripheral blood. The sequence was collected from a human donor in a cohort sampled during active COVID-19. The chain's CDR3 is CASSQINRRTEAFF. The DNA of the CDR3 is TGCGCCAGCAGCCAGATAAACAGGCGGACTGAAGCTTTCTTT.